The clone carrying this TCR beta chain is labeled as medium-sized. The antigen remains unidentified. This entry comes from a study of T and B cells in COVID-19 patients. Each TRB amplification used about 230-550 ng of genomic DNA from blood. Overall study findings and caveats: Symptomatic-phase blood samples from mildly ill patients and early samples from severe cases were scarce.

TRB rearrangements were amplified by multiplex PCR with BIOMED2 TRB-A/B primers. TCRdb independently ran MiXCR on the multiplex PCR reads; one entry per CDR3 protein. The repertoire holds tens of thousands of distinct CDR3 sequences, 25% to 30% seen once, with 2.5% to 3.5% in the top ten. What was sequenced was blood. The TCR sequence derives from a human donor who had recovered from COVID-19.

This chain's CDR3 is CSVPDGYNEQFF. CDR3 sequence (DNA): TGCAGCGTTCCGGACGGATACAATGAGCAGTTCTTC. The rearrangement joins TRBV29-1 to TRBJ2-1, with unresolved D. Per germline, CDR1 SQVTM and CDR2 ANQGSEA. V lost 5 bases and J lost 4, with 9 bases in between. The CDR3 spans 12 residues.